Only a few counts were recorded for the clone carrying this T cell receptor beta chain. The antigen remains unidentified. This sample was included in a study of response to subunit inactivated influenza vaccine. This CDR3 is built from 16 residues. Losses at the gene ends were 1 base for V and 2 bases for J; bases not matched to a gene: 3. Germline CDR1 and CDR2: DFQATT and SNEGSKA (reference sequence). General observations from the study: It was suggested by the authors that few new T cells are recruited by each seasonal influenza vaccination.

TCRdb re-called the RT-PCR reads through MiXCR, storing one row per CDR3 protein. The sample holds a few hundred thousand distinct CDR3 sequences, about 15% seen once. The material was PBMCs from blood, obtained 12 days after vaccination. This TCR was sampled from a man aged 45-60 years who received an inactivated influenza vaccine. The chain employs TRBV20-1 and TRBJ2-3, with 13 bases identical to TRBD2. The CDR3 bases are TGCAGTGCTAGAGGGGGACTAGCGGGACCCACAGATACGCAGTATTTT. Its protein is CSARGGLAGPTDTQYF.